This T cell receptor (beta chain) was recorded in a study of PD-L1 blockade in urothelial cancer. Study context: About 90% of the roughly 29 patients comprised males who had bladder-origin urothelial cancer. Investigators checked blood 3 weeks (second dose) and 6 weeks after treatment start.

The length of the CDR3 is 15 residues. Germline CDR1 is KGHSH and CDR2 is LQKENI. V lost 3 bases to trimming and J lost 5 bases, with 16 bases between them. Into every PCR, synthetic TCR analog templates were spiked. The repertoire was sequenced with immunoSEQ multiplex PCR; TCRdb's copy has only in-frame clones and lacks some. The sample consists of some 40,000 clones, 84% of them appearing once. General observations from the study: Durable-benefit patients showed greater tumor-associated blood clone expansion at 3 weeks.

The time point was: peripheral blood 6 weeks after treatment start. As regards this clone: The antigen is unknown.

The chain couples TRBV18 to TRBJ1-1, with D maybe TRBD1 (6 bases). This receptor was taken from a man aged 35 to 55 with urothelial cancer. The specimen comprised PBMCs, sampled around atezolizumab (anti-PD-L1) treatment. CDR3 coding DNA: TGTGCCAGCTCACCGTCCCCGGGACAATCGACTGAAGCTTTCTTT. Amino acid sequence: CASSPSPGQSTEAFF.